This TCR beta chain was identified during a study of T cells after somatic rescue of genetic block. The assay was immunoSEQ multiplex PCR, and TCRdb's table has in-frame clones only and misses some. Of tens of thousands of clones in the sample, 80% to 90% were seen once. The V and J ends lost 0 bases and 5 bases respectively, with 8 bases between them. Germline CDR1 is SGDLS and CDR2 is YYNGEE. The CDR3 spans 14 residues. The sample taken for sequencing was peripheral blood mononuclear cells (PBMCs). The genes are TRBV9 and TRBJ1-4, with D unresolved. The sequence was obtained from a woman aged 18-35 years. The CDR3 nucleotides are TGTGCCAGCAGCGTAGGCGGGGTGAATGAAAAACTGTTTTTT. This gives the protein CASSVGGVNEKLFF.